These 3 T cell receptor beta chains share one sample of origin, sequenced in a study of shared clonotypes between healthy human individuals. TCRdb keeps only in-frame clones here, not all; method: immunoSEQ multiplex PCR. Seen here are roughly 770,000 clones, roughly 96% observed once, and the top ten hold about 0.25%. Positive CCR7 selection of CD45RO-negative cells yielded the naive CD8 cells, and terminally differentiated effector memory CD45RA+ cells were excluded. The source material was naive CD8+ T cells sorted from blood. The source of these receptors is a man aged 30 to 39 in good health.

This sequence joins TRBV2 and TRBJ2-7; D is uncertain. Germline V gives CDR1 SNHLY, CDR2 FYNNEI. This CDR3 has 12 residues. Trimming took off 4 bases at V and 0 bases at J, with 4 bases between the two ends. CDR3 amino acids: CASSASSYEQYF. The CDR3 DNA follows: TGTGCCAGCAGTGCTTCCTCCTACGAGCAGTACTTC.

V and J are TRBV7-9 and TRBJ2-7; 12 nucleotides match TRBD2. Per germline, CDR1 SEHNR and CDR2 FQNEAQ (reference sequence). This CDR3 comprises 15 residues. With V trimmed by 5 bases and J by 3 bases, 5 bases remained unmatched. The CDR3 sequence: CASSAPGLAGYEQYF. The CDR3 DNA reads as TGTGCCAGCAGCGCCCCGGGACTAGCGGGCTACGAGCAGTACTTC.

The chain employs TRBV5-1 and TRBJ2-1; no clear D. The CDR3 consists of 15 residues. Trimming cost V 0 bases and J 6 bases, with 13 bases left between them. Germline CDR1 and CDR2: SGHRS and YFSETQ. CDR3 sequence (DNA): TGCGCCAGCAGCTTGGAGGGCAGCTCATTCAATGAGCAGTTCTTC. It encodes CASSLEGSSFNEQFF.